Listed here are 30 T cell receptor beta chains from one sample, sequenced in a study of T-cell memory formation after mild COVID-19. From the 5' RACE reads, TCRdb called clonotypes with MiXCR, one entry per CDR3 protein. The data contain roughly 100,000 distinct CDR3 sequences, approximately 13% of them singletons. The sequenced sample consisted of PBMCs or a T cell subset sorted from them (not recorded which). The receptors here all came from an adult woman who had mild COVID-19 (a few samples of this study predate the infection). Cell type and time point are not known.

V and J are TRBV9 and TRBJ1-1, with TRBD1 identical over 7 bases. The J segment lost 0 bases and the V segment lost 2 bases, leaving 7 bases of the junction unmatched. From germline, CDR1 is SGDLS and CDR2 YYNGEE. CDR3 length: 16 amino acids. For the CDR3, the DNA is TGTGCCAGCAGCGTGGGTTGGGGACAGCTGAACACTGAAGCTTTCTTT. It translates to CASSVGWGQLNTEAFF.

This clonotype was observed a few times. CDR3 in amino acids: CSALRQGNEKLFF. The CDR3 nucleotides are TGCAGCGCCCTAAGACAGGGCAATGAAAAACTGTTTTTT. The chain employs TRBV29-1 and TRBJ1-4, with TRBD1 matching 7 bases. Germline V CDR1 and CDR2: SQVTM, ANQGSEA. Unmatched junction bases numbered 7, after V lost 7 bases and J lost 5 bases. This CDR3 has 13 residues. The full variable domain, its missing parts supplied by reference TRBV29-1 and TRBJ1-4, is SAVISQKPSRDICQRGTSLTIQCQVDSQVTMMFWYRQQPGQSLTLIATANQGSEATYESGFVIDKFPISRPNLTFSTLTVSNMSPEDSSIYLCSALRQGNEKLFFGSGTQLSVL.

This clonotype was found a few times. The chain links TRBV11-2 to TRBJ1-2, with D uncertain. The CDR3 spans 16 residues. CDR1 is SGHAT and CDR2 is FQNNGV in the germline V gene. The germline V and J ends were trimmed by 2 bases and 8 bases, with 21 bases remaining between them. This chain's CDR3 is CASSLLIEGLGTGYTF. The CDR3 DNA sequence: TGTGCCAGCAGCTTATTAATTGAGGGTTTGGGCACCGGCTACACCTTC. Filled out from reference TRBV11-2 and TRBJ1-2, the complete variable domain reads EAGVAQSPRYKIIEKRQSVAFWCNPISGHATLYWYQQILGQGPKLLIQFQNNGVVDDSQLPKDRFSAERLKGVDSTLKIQPAKLEDSAVYLCASSLLIEGLGTGYTFGSGTRLTVV.

The chain links TRBV7-6 to TRBJ2-1, with 7 bases lining up with TRBD2. The V gene's germline CDR1 is SGHVS and CDR2 FNYEAQ. V lost 5 bases and J lost 3; bases outside the gene matches: 7. This CDR3 comprises 15 residues. CDR3 residues: CASSPLPSGYNEQFF. Written as DNA, the CDR3 is TGTGCCAGCAGCCCCCTCCCTAGCGGCTACAATGAGCAGTTCTTC. The full variable domain, rest sourced from reference TRBV7-6 and TRBJ2-1, is GAGVSQSPRYKVTKRGQDVALRCDPISGHVSLYWYRQALGQGPEFLTYFNYEAQQDKSGLPNDRFSAERPEGSISTLTIQRTEQRDSAMYRCASSPLPSGYNEQFFGPGTRLTVL.

This chain joins TRBV5-1 and TRBJ2-7; 10 bases align to TRBD2. Germline CDR1 SGHRS, CDR2 YFSETQ. V gave up 1 base and J gave up 6 bases; unmatched junction bases: 10. The CDR3 covers 16 residues. The CDR3 DNA sequence: TGCGCCAGCAGCTTGCCCACTAGCGGGATTGTCTCCGAGCAGTACTTC. Amino acid sequence: CASSLPTSGIVSEQYF.

The rearrangement uses TRBV4-2 and TRBJ2-3; D possibly corresponds to TRBD1 (6 bases). The CDR3 runs 16 residues. The germline V and J ends were trimmed by 0 bases and 2 bases, with 12 bases remaining between them. Germline V gene data show CDR1 as LGHNA and CDR2 as YNFKEQ. The CDR3 loop reads CASSQDFTGLTDTQYF. CDR3 bases: TGTGCCAGCAGCCAAGATTTTACAGGGCTCACAGATACGCAGTATTTT.

This clonotype has a count of ten or more. The CDR3: CASSHSRSQETQYF. The CDR3 bases are TGTGCCAGCAGCCATTCGCGCTCCCAAGAGACCCAGTACTTC. The chain joins TRBV5-8 to TRBJ2-5; D is undetermined. Germline V gene lookup returns CDR1 SGHTS and CDR2 YDEGEE. V was clipped by 4 bases and J by 1 base, with 11 bases between them. The CDR3 extends over 14 amino acids.

This clonotype occurred a few times. J is TRBJ2-5 and V is TRBV9; tentatively, D is TRBD1 (6 bases). Per germline, CDR1 SGDLS and CDR2 YYNGEE. V shed 4 bases and J shed 5 bases, with 15 bases lying between them. This CDR3 region has 14 residues. The CDR3 region is CASSPPGVWETQYF. DNA for the CDR3: TGTGCCAGCAGCCCGCCAGGGGTTTGGGAGACCCAGTACTTC.

The sample holds one count of this clonotype. The V call is TRBV25-1, the J call TRBJ2-7; TRBD1 matches 9 bases. V lost 6 bases, J lost 2 bases, and 5 bases stayed unmatched. In germline, CDR1 is MGHDK, CDR2 SYGVNS. The CDR3 sequence is 14 residues long. The CDR3 DNA is TGTGCCAGCAGCCGGACAGGGGCCCCCTACGAGCAGTACTTC. Translation gives CASSRTGAPYEQYF.

This chain joins TRBV6-1 and TRBJ2-7, with 9 bases fitting TRBD1. The CDR3 is made up of 14 amino acids. Germline CDR1 is MNHNS and CDR2 is SASEGT. V was clipped by 6 bases and J by 5 bases; unmatched bases: 8. Written as DNA, the CDR3 is TGTGCCAGCAGAGGGGACAGGGTTCCTGACGAGCAGTACTTC. This sequence encodes CASRGDRVPDEQYF.

The chain has TRBV2 and TRBJ2-1; 10 bases are shared with TRBD2. The CDR3 contains 16 residues. J lost 3 bases, V lost 4 bases, and 6 bases had no gene match. CDR1 is SNHLY, CDR2 FYNNEI, per germline. CDR3 coding DNA: TGTGCCAGCAGTGCAGGGACTAGCGTTGTCTACAATGAGCAGTTCTTC. This gives the protein CASSAGTSVVYNEQFF.

The rearrangement links TRBV4-1 to TRBJ1-6; 8 nucleotides align to TRBD1. The V and J ends lost 3 bases and 5 bases, in that order; junction bases with no gene match: 3. Germline assignment: CDR1 MGHRA and CDR2 YSYEKL. This CDR3 is built from 15 residues. The CDR3 DNA reads as TGCGCCAGCAGCCATCCGACAGGGGATAATTCACCCCTCCACTTT. Protein: CASSHPTGDNSPLHF.

This chain links TRBV4-1 with TRBJ1-6; no reliable D call. CDR3 length: 14 residues. The V gene lost 1 base and the J gene lost 8 bases, with 9 bases spanning the gap. CDR1 MGHRA and CDR2 YSYEKL come from the germline V gene. Here the CDR3 reads CASSQGGGDSPLHF. For the CDR3, the DNA is TGCGCCAGCAGCCAAGGAGGTGGGGATTCACCCCTCCACTTT.

The chain is built from TRBV24-1 and TRBJ2-1; D is possibly TRBD1 (6 bases). The CDR3 covers 16 residues. CDR1 KGHDR and CDR2 SFDVKD come from the germline V gene. The V and J ends lost 3 bases and 8 bases respectively, with 19 bases between them. CDR3 residues: CATSDRNRDVRDEQFF. DNA of the CDR3: TGTGCCACCAGTGATCGTAACAGGGACGTACGGGATGAGCAGTTCTTC.

This rearrangement joins TRBV4-1 to TRBJ2-1, with D perhaps given as TRBD1 or TRBD2 (5 bases each). This CDR3 has 15 residues. V lost 0 bases to trimming and J lost 9 bases, with 15 bases between them. CDR1 is MGHRA and CDR2 is YSYEKL in the germline V gene. The CDR3 is CASSQDLGAGGEQFF. CDR3 nucleotide sequence: TGCGCCAGCAGCCAAGATCTAGGGGCAGGAGGTGAGCAGTTCTTC.

The V gene is TRBV20-1, the J gene TRBJ1-1; unclear D gene. Germline V lookup: CDR1 DFQATT, CDR2 SNEGSKA (reference sequence). Trimming removed 0 bases from V and 1 base from J, with 12 bases in between. The CDR3 is 15 residues long. CDR3 region: CSARDPRQPNTEAFF. DNA of the CDR3: TGCAGTGCTAGAGATCCGCGGCAGCCGAACACTGAAGCTTTCTTT.

This clonotype was recorded a few times. The chain couples TRBV6-5 to TRBJ1-5, with 9 bases aligning to TRBD1. The CDR3 is 12 residues long. With V trimmed by 5 bases and J by 7 bases, 0 bases remained unmatched. The germline gives CDR1 MNHEY, CDR2 SVGAGI. The CDR3 DNA is TGTGCCAGCAGTACAGGGGGCCAGCCCCAGCATTTT. Translating gives CASSTGGQPQHF.

This clonotype has just a few counts. The genes are TRBV4-3 and TRBJ2-7; tentative D call: TRBD1 (5 bases). The CDR3 length is 15 residues. V was cut by 0 bases and J by 2 bases, with 11 bases left in between. Germline CDR1 is LGHNA and CDR2 is YSLEER. CDR3 amino acids: CASSQDWQGTYEQYF. CDR3 in DNA: TGCGCCAGCAGCCAAGATTGGCAGGGCACCTACGAGCAGTACTTC.

The CDR3 region is CASSQGPQYGYTF. CDR3 nucleotide sequence: TGTGCCAGCAGCCAGGGACCTCAATATGGCTACACCTTC. The rearrangement uses TRBV12-3 or TRBV12-4 and TRBJ1-2; D is perhaps TRBD1 (5 bases). Trimming took off 6 bases at V and 5 bases at J, with 13 bases between the two ends. This CDR3 spans 13 amino acids.

This clonotype was seen a handful of times. The rearrangement links TRBV18 to TRBJ1-5; 8 positions match TRBD1. V lost 3 bases, J lost 2 bases, and 0 bases stayed unmatched. This CDR3 is 14 amino acids long. The germline V gene has CDR1 KGHSH and CDR2 LQKENI. Here the CDR3 DNA reads TGTGCCAGCTCACCGACAGGGGGCAATCAGCCCCAGCATTTT. Translating it yields CASSPTGGNQPQHF.

In this sample, this clonotype turned up a few times. The gene calls are TRBV19 and TRBJ2-1; 10 nucleotides agree with TRBD2. CDR3 length equals 15 residues. Trimming took 2 bases from V and 5 from J; bases not matched to a gene: 3. Per germline, CDR1 LNHDA and CDR2 SQIVND (reference sequence). CDR3 nucleotides: TGTGCCAGTAGTATAAGTAGCGGGGGGAACAATGAGCAGTTCTTC. This gives the protein CASSISSGGNNEQFF. The full variable domain, its missing parts supplied by reference TRBV19 and TRBJ2-1, is DGGITQSPKYLFRKEGQNVTLSCEQNLNHDAMYWYRQDPGQGLRLIYYSQIVNDFQKGDIAEGYSVSREKKESFPLTVTSAQKNPTAFYLCASSISSGGNNEQFFGPGTRLTVL.

The rearrangement links TRBV30 to TRBJ2-1; D not certain. CDR1 and CDR2 (germline): GTSNPN, SVGIG (reference sequence). CDR3 length: 13 residues. The V end lost 0 bases, the J end lost 4 bases, and 7 bases lay between the germline ends. CDR3 protein: CAWSVRLYNEQFF. The CDR3 DNA is TGTGCCTGGAGTGTACGCCTTTACAATGAGCAGTTCTTC.

A few counts support this clonotype. V usage is TRBV5-1 and J usage is TRBJ2-7; D tentatively reads TRBD1 or TRBD2 (5 bases each). The CDR3 covers 14 residues. Germline V gene sequence: CDR1 SGHRS, CDR2 YFSETQ. V lost 3 bases and J 1 base, leaving 11 bases between the germline ends. In DNA, the CDR3 is TGCGCCAGCAGCTACGGGGCAACTTCCTACGAGCAGTACTTC. Translation gives CASSYGATSYEQYF. The variable domain in full, with the rest retrieved from reference TRBV5-1 and TRBJ2-7, is KAGVTQTPRYLIKTRGQQVTLSCSPISGHRSVSWYQQTPGQGLQFLFEYFSETQRNKGNFPGRFSGRQFSNSRSEMNVSTLELGDSALYLCASSYGATSYEQYFGPGTRLTVT.

This rearrangement joins TRBV4-1 to TRBJ2-1; unclear D gene. V was clipped by 4 bases and J by 4 bases, with 8 bases between them. The germline gives CDR1 MGHRA, CDR2 YSYEKL. The CDR3 extends over 13 amino acids. This chain's CDR3 is CASSPLAYNEQFF. As DNA, the CDR3 is TGCGCCAGCAGCCCCCTTGCTTACAATGAGCAGTTCTTC.

In this sample, this clonotype turned up a few times. This rearrangement joins TRBV2 to TRBJ2-5; 11 bases map to TRBD2. The CDR3 is 18 amino acids. V lost 7 bases to trimming and J lost 5 bases; unmatched junction nucleotides: 18. Looked up from germline, CDR1 is SNHLY and CDR2 is FYNNEI. CDR3 in amino acids: CASIEHRGSTSGAETQYF. The CDR3 DNA reads TGTGCCAGCATCGAGCATAGGGGGTCGACTAGCGGGGCGGAGACCCAGTACTTC.

The gene calls are TRBV6-5 and TRBJ2-1; D is perhaps TRBD1 or TRBD2 (5 bases each). Trimming cost V 6 bases and J 10 bases, with 19 bases left between them. CDR3 length equals 14 residues. Germline V gives CDR1 MNHEY, CDR2 SVGAGI. The CDR3 loop is CASSLKPGPKEQFF. CDR3 in DNA: TGTGCCAGCAGCCTAAAACCGGGACCCAAGGAGCAGTTCTTC.

The chain carries TRBV20-1 and TRBJ2-1, with TRBD2 as a possible D gene (6 bases). CDR1 DFQATT and CDR2 SNEGSKA come from the germline V gene (reference sequence). The CDR3 loop spans 15 amino acids. V lost 0 bases and J lost 4, with 13 bases in between. CDR3 residues: CSARDRRESYNEQFF. The CDR3 coding sequence is TGCAGTGCTAGAGATCGGCGGGAATCATACAATGAGCAGTTCTTC.

CDR3 nucleotide sequence: TGTGCCAGCAGCCCACCGACTAGAAAGGAGCAGTTCTTC. Its translation: CASSPPTRKEQFF. The chain carries TRBV13 and TRBJ2-1; D is possibly TRBD2 (6 bases). Germline lookup yields CDR1 PRHDT and CDR2 FYEKMQ (reference sequence). This CDR3 is built from 13 residues. The V and J ends lost 5 bases and 10 bases respectively, with 15 bases between them.

This clonotype was counted between two and nine times. The chain combines TRBV9 with TRBJ1-1; 8 nucleotides line up with TRBD1. Germline CDR1 is SGDLS and CDR2 is YYNGEE. The ends lost 2 bases at V and 0 bases at J; junction bases unmatched: 21. This CDR3 contains 21 residues. The CDR3 sequence is CASSVGINYQEDRGLNTEAFF. The CDR3 nucleotides read TGTGCCAGCAGCGTGGGTATTAACTACCAGGAAGACAGGGGTTTGAACACTGAAGCTTTCTTT.

In this sample, this clonotype turned up a few times. The V gene is TRBV5-4, the J gene TRBJ1-6, with D unresolved. V dropped 1 base and J dropped 2 bases, with 13 bases sitting between them. The CDR3 consists of 17 residues. In germline, CDR1 is SGHNT, CDR2 YYREEE (reference sequence). The DNA for the CDR3 is TGTGCCAGCAGCTTGACCGGGATTTCGACCTATAATTCACCCCTCCACTTT. It yields the protein CASSLTGISTYNSPLHF. Supplemented by reference TRBV5-4 and TRBJ1-6, the full variable domain reads ETGVTQSPTHLIKTRGQQVTLRCSSQSGHNTVSWYQQALGQGPQFIFQYYREEENGRGNFPPRFSGLQFPNYSSELNVNALELDDSALYLCASSLTGISTYNSPLHFGNGTRLTVT.